This TCR beta chain was recovered during a study of cytomegalovirus exposure and HLA in healthy donors (dated by TCRdb to the late 2010s). Concerning the study at large: An earlier analysis of 587 of the donors reported about 280 Gb of sequence data and around 100 million unique TCR beta sequences obtained from around 170 million T cells. Of the roughly 400 genotyped donors, approximately 83% fell in the genetic ancestry cluster associated with self-reported Caucasian donors. The number of typed donors differed by locus: about 629-630 for A, B, C, DRB1 and DQB1; 522 for DQA1; roughly 600 for DPA1; and some 450 for DPB1. Rather than using new phenotypic data, the later analysis identified candidate immune exposures from TCR beta sequences and from how often those sequences occurred across donors. High-throughput TCR immunosequencing, statistical association of individual TCRs with disease status, and machine learning were combined to predict cytomegalovirus infection status. The aim of the study was to test whether cataloging public T cell receptors could identify signatures of past pathogen exposure. Because of strong linkage in the cohort, roughly five DR-DQ haplotypes were treated as single units for association and clustering. An earlier analysis of 587 of the donors used high-throughput TCR beta sequencing to judge whether each TCR beta V gene segment behaved as functional or pseudogenic. Along with the roughly 700-subject first cohort, a separate validation cohort of more than 90 different subjects was used. An early release covering roughly 640 HLA-typed donors comprised 250 to 350 gigabases of sequencing data and about 90 million unique TCR sequences. Both class I and class II loci were covered by HLA typing, at four-digit resolution. In a later genetic analysis, genome-wide SNP genotypes for about 60% of the 666 donors were used, and that subset was treated as a discovery cohort. A later analysis re-examined previously published TCR beta repertoires from 500 to 700 donors and added high-resolution HLA genotyping to investigate patterns of TCR occurrence. Donor age, sex, ethnicity and CMV serostatus were collected together with the repertoire data. Every repertoire in the discovery cohort had been generated on one and the same sequencing platform. Using immunosequencing, the study profiled T cell repertoires from 666 subjects and related those repertoires to cytomegalovirus serostatus. Among around 400 genotyped donors of the cohort, an average of approximately 240,000 unique TCR beta nucleotide sequences were sequenced per donor, approximately 20% of them non-productive. On the study overall, not on this receptor specifically: In a later analysis, the rate of TCR association differed among HLA loci, with DRB1 alleles having the most associated TCRs and HLA-C alleles having the fewest. HLA typing was unavailable for some donors at each locus, so association tests used only the typed subset. A later analysis found that HLA-associated TCR beta chains were more clonally expanded and had lower generation probabilities than equally common non-associated chains. Correlated functional status among segregating V segments might reflect linkage disequilibrium, but an unknown experimental factor could not be ruled out. In the study, roughly 160 TCR beta chains were listed as associated with cytomegalovirus. In a later analysis, several top co-occurrence clusters were reported to appear linked to parvovirus B19, influenza, CMV and Epstein-Barr virus. Most TCR sequences were seen in very few donors, while some public TCRs were found in many individuals. A cluster of highly shared sequence variants was judged likely to represent a technical artifact of the sequencing pipeline. It was suggested by the authors that the approach could potentially be generalized to other disease states and immunological phenotypes. In vitro tests confirmed that a few of the cytomegalovirus-associated TCR beta chains recognize cytomegalovirus antigens. In an earlier analysis of approximately 590 of the donors, most TCR beta V segments appeared in productive rearrangements about 87% or about 30% of the time, broadly matching IMGT annotations. Because counts were too low, seventeen rarely observed V segments, including chromosome 9 orphons, were excluded from the earlier analysis of 587 of the donors. In a later analysis, 15,000 to 20,000 TCR beta sequences were associated with specific HLA alleles at a false discovery rate of 0.05. A later genetic analysis associated a missense DCLRE1C variant with V-gene and J-gene trimming of TCR beta chains, and an independent cohort replicated the association. Some IMGT-functional V segments, including TRBV6-2 and TRBV6-3, could not be distinguished by the 87-base-pair reads and were therefore excluded. In both the original and validation cohorts, the classifier was reported to diagnose cytomegalovirus status with high specificity and sensitivity. Immune exposure information for the cohort was limited to CMV serostatus. A further reported finding was that TCR beta sequences accurately predicted the HLA-A and HLA-B alleles for most subjects in the first cohort. Strong co-occurrence of HLA alleles, especially DR and DQ, made assigning TCR associations to individual alleles difficult. Most CMV-associated TCR beta chains appeared to be HLA-restricted in a later analysis, and the HLA associations seemed to be driven largely by CMV exposure. In this cohort, only TCR beta chains were sequenced, and detectable features were limited by the absence of alpha or paired-chain data. In a later genetic analysis, fewer N-insertions in productive TCRs were reported among donors in an Asian-associated ancestry cluster than the roughly 640-donor mean. Presence/absence analyses assumed roughly uniform sequencing depth across donors, an assumption that may not hold.

The cohort was made up of approximately 670 healthy bone marrow donors. At the time of sampling, all cohort members were nominally healthy, though unrecorded immune exposures were likely present. The donor was CMV seropositive and was included in the group of about 290 seropositive cohort members. A peripheral blood sample was provided by each donor, and peripheral blood mononuclear cells were used for TCR beta sequencing. Genomic DNA was extracted from the blood cell samples with the Qiagen DNeasy Blood Extraction Kit. The V end loses 0 bases and the J end loses 1 base, and a stretch of 10 bases separates them. From a lookup of the germline V gene (reference sequence), CDR1 and CDR2 are GTSNPN and SVGIG. Inclusive of the bounding cysteine and phenylalanine, the CDR3 is 15 residues long. The retained sequence is limited to the CDR3, 45 bases, with the frame set at the first base. Of note for this clone: Its specific antigen is unknown. No base quality information exists; no much larger clone differs at one position.

Libraries were prepared through the immunoSEQ multiplex PCR assay. For the multiplex PCR, a mixture combining 60 forward primers for TCR Vbeta segments and 13 reverse primers for TCR Jbeta segments was used. The CDR3 region of rearranged TCR beta genes was amplified from genomic DNA by a multiplex PCR assay. The amplified TCR beta libraries were sequenced on the Illumina HiSeq System as 87-base-pair reads. The published analysis was carried out like this. A later analysis counted approximately 74 million unique TCR beta chains across the roughly 700 repertoires, and around 9.9 million of these chains were shared by at least two donors. A nearest-neighbor algorithm error-corrected the raw reads and collapsed the reads into unique sequences, merging closely related sequences to remove PCR and sequencing errors. V, D and J gene segments were assigned by aligning CDR3 sequences to IMGT reference sequences. For a sequence to be retained, at least a six-nucleotide match to both a V gene segment and a J gene segment was required. A rearrangement was called productive if the CDR3 had no stop codons and remained in frame with V and J, and every other rearrangement was called non-productive. CDR3 was defined by IMGT convention, running from the second conserved V-encoded cysteine to the conserved J-encoded phenylalanine. Sequences without an unambiguous match to a single V gene segment were excluded from the earlier analysis of over 500 of the donors. An earlier analysis of almost 600 of the donors classified V segments as functional when productive rearrangements were above 56.7% and as segregating when the standard deviation between donors was above 5%. To diagnose cytomegalovirus status from the catalog of TCR beta chain sequences, a statistical classification framework was built. In a later analysis, TCR nucleotide sequences were compared against IMGT/GENE-DB human TR gene sequences so that V and J genes could be assigned. A later analysis assigned CDR3 sequences and most-parsimonious VDJ recombination scenarios with the TCRdist pipeline. In a later analysis, each TCR beta chain was defined by its CDR3 amino acid sequence together with its V-gene family, and reads without a unique V-gene family were excluded. A later analysis removed roughly 590 highly shared, low-generation-probability nucleotide sequences to deal with suspected cross-contamination and a sequencing artifact. A later analysis calculated a clonal expansion index for each public chain from normalized within-repertoire ranks of inferred template counts. In a later analysis, generation probabilities were computed using a VDJ recombination model fitted to out-of-frame rearrangements, and the results were checked against IGoR. In a later analysis, hypergeometric tests were used to score TCR-TCR, TCR-HLA and TCR-CMV co-occurrence, with a repertoire-size bias correction applied to TCR pairs. False discovery rates were estimated in a later analysis by permuting HLA or CMV assignments 20 times. In a later analysis, co-occurring TCRs were grouped using DBSCAN, and TCRdist sequence similarity was added for clustering within HLA-allele-positive subsets. For co-occurrence clustering, repertoires with fewer than 30,000 or more than 120,000 public chains were excluded, along with four or five repertoires with anomalous nucleotide sharing. Entries here come from immuneACCESS through TCRdb and include only in-frame sequences with V and J called. Some clones fail to appear in such tables; in the studies checked, an unresolved V gene covers under half of the shortfall, and the cause of the remainder is unknown. D and trimming were read from the DNA, whereas the V and J calls and clone size are those reported in that table. The sample includes about 150,000 clones, with 80% observed a single time. The ten largest clonotypes hold 5.6% of the sample.

This sequence uses TRBV30 and TRBJ1-3, with a tentative D gene TRBD1 over 5 matching bases. The TCR originated in a middle-aged woman in good health and CMV-seropositive. The sequencing input was PBMCs. The CDR3 reads CAWSVTRASGNTIYF. The bases are TGTGCCTGGAGTGTAACCAGGGCGTCTGGAAACACCATATATTTT.